This entry lists 29 T cell receptor beta chains sequenced from one sample in a study of T cells in Graves' hyperthyroidism and ophthalmopathy. TCR beta CDR3 sequences were amplified from RNA transcripts. RT-PCR in the first round (using the HTBI primer set) targeted the TCR CDR3. Each CDR3 protein is one row after TCRdb ran MiXCR on the multiplex PCR reads. The repertoire holds 300,000 to 350,000 distinct CDR3 sequences, with about 20% as singletons. Sequenced input: blood. Receptors were obtained from a woman in her forties or fifties with Graves' hyperthyroidism.

The V gene is TRBV7-8, the J gene TRBJ2-1; 8 positions match TRBD2. J lost 11 bases, V lost 6 bases, and 15 bases had no gene match. This CDR3 has 15 residues. Germline lookup yields CDR1 SGHVS and CDR2 FQNEAQ. Here the CDR3 DNA reads TGTGCCAGCAGAGACTCGGGACTAGTCTTCCCCCAGCAGTTCTTC. It codes for CASRDSGLVFPQQFF. Full variable domain (outside the CDR3, taken from reference TRBV7-8 and TRBJ2-1): GAGVSQSPRYKVAKRGQDVALRCDPISGHVSLFWYQQALGQGPEFLTYFQNEAQLDKSGLPSDRFFAERPEGSVSTLKIQRTQQEDSAVYLCASRDSGLVFPQQFFGPGTRLTVL.

This chain links TRBV9 with TRBJ2-1; D is uncertain. V gave up 0 bases and J gave up 4 bases, with 11 bases separating them. Germline V gene data show CDR1 as SGDLS and CDR2 as YYNGEE. The CDR3 covers 15 residues. CDR3 nucleotides: TGTGCCAGCAGCGTAGGGGTATTGGGGTACAATGAGCAGTTCTTC. It encodes CASSVGVLGYNEQFF.

This clonotype was counted a few times. This rearrangement joins TRBV6-1 to TRBJ2-7; a possible D gene is TRBD2 (5 bases). CDR1 is MNHNS and CDR2 is SASEGT in the germline V gene. CDR3 size: 13 residues. The ends were cut back, 6 bases at V and 6 bases at J, with 15 bases in the middle. The CDR3 region is CASSAGGTSEQYF. For the CDR3, the DNA is TGTGCCAGCAGCGCCGGAGGTACTAGCGAGCAGTACTTC.

The chain recombines TRBV6-2 or TRBV6-3 with TRBJ1-1, with 9 nucleotides matching TRBD1. V lost 4 bases and J lost 11; bases outside the gene matches: 11. This CDR3 contains 14 residues. Germline V gene lookup returns CDR1 MNHEY and CDR2 SVGEGT. CDR3 protein: CASSSHTGGSTAFF. The CDR3, as DNA: TGTGCCAGCAGTTCCCATACAGGGGGCAGTACGGCTTTCTTT.

This chain connects TRBV11-3 to TRBJ1-4; D not resolved. V lost 5 bases, J lost 7 bases, and 5 bases lay in between. The germline CDR1 and CDR2 sequences are SGHNT and YENEEA. The length of the CDR3 is 11 residues. CDR3: CASSTGEKLFF. CDR3 nucleotides: TGTGCCAGCAGCACCGGTGAAAAACTGTTTTTT.

This clonotype was detected only once. CDR3 region: CASQQGPTEAFF. In DNA form, the CDR3 reads TGTGCCAGCCAACAGGGGCCAACTGAAGCTTTCTTT. The chain links TRBV19 to TRBJ1-1, with TRBD1 matching over 7 bases. V dropped 9 bases and J dropped 5; count of bases not matched to a gene: 6. The CDR3 covers 12 residues. CDR1 and CDR2 from the germline V gene are LNHDA and SQIVND (reference sequence).

The gene calls are TRBV18 and TRBJ2-5, with D perhaps TRBD2 (5 bases). Germline V gene lookup returns CDR1 KGHSH and CDR2 LQKENI. V lost 6 bases and J lost 4, with 9 bases in between. This CDR3 has 12 residues. CDR3 bases: TGTGCCAGCTCCGGGGATAGAGAGACCCAGTACTTC. It yields the protein CASSGDRETQYF.

The sample holds many counts of this clonotype. The rearrangement joins TRBV27 to TRBJ2-7; 7 bases map to TRBD1. Germline-derived CDR1 and CDR2 are MNHEY and SMNVEV (reference sequence). The CDR3 covers 14 residues. The V gene end was trimmed by 5 bases and the J gene end by 0 bases; junction bases not matched to a gene: 4. CDR3 coding DNA: TGTGCCAGCAGTGGGGACAGTAGCTCCTACGAGCAGTACTTC. Amino acids: CASSGDSSSYEQYF.

V usage is TRBV19 and J usage is TRBJ2-3, with TRBD1 matching 10 bases. CDR1 and CDR2 from the germline V gene are LNHDA and SQIVND (reference sequence). With 3 bases clipped from V and 4 bases from J, the junction kept 7 bases outside the gene matches. CDR3 length: 16 amino acids. In DNA, the CDR3 is TGTGCCAGTAGTATTGGTGGCGGACAGGGGGCAGATACGCAGTATTTT. This translates into CASSIGGGQGADTQYF.

Ten or more counts support this clonotype. This rearrangement joins TRBV12-3 or TRBV12-4 to TRBJ2-3; TRBD2 might be the D (6 bases). The V and J ends lost 6 bases and 3 bases respectively, with 10 bases between them. This CDR3 spans 13 amino acids. This CDR3 is CASSPRGTDTQYF. The CDR3 DNA reads TGTGCCAGCAGCCCCCGGGGGACAGATACGCAGTATTTT.

This clonotype was detected many times. The V and J genes are TRBV11-2 and TRBJ1-6; D is ambiguous. This CDR3 has 13 amino acids. Between the trimmed V and J ends, which lost 2 bases and 6 bases, there was a span of 5 bases. CDR1 SGHAT and CDR2 FQNNGV come from the germline V gene. The chain's CDR3 is CASSLSFNSPLHF. The CDR3 DNA reads as TGTGCCAGCAGCTTAAGTTTTAATTCACCCCTCCACTTT.

This clonotype was picked up many times. The CDR3 DNA follows: TGTGCCAGCAGGACGATCTCAACTAATGAAAAACTGTTTTTT. This encodes CASRTISTNEKLFF. This rearrangement joins TRBV6-1 to TRBJ1-4; no reliable D call. This CDR3 has 14 residues. Trimming stripped 6 bases from V and 0 bases from J, with 8 bases between. The germline V gene has CDR1 MNHNS and CDR2 SASEGT.

This clonotype was detected many times. The rearrangement links TRBV20-1 to TRBJ2-1; 7 bases match TRBD2. The CDR3 sequence is 15 residues long. The ends lost 4 bases at V and 4 bases at J; junction bases unmatched: 10. Per the germline V gene, CDR1 is DFQATT and CDR2 is SNEGSKA (reference sequence). CDR3 nucleotide sequence: TGCAGTGCTACCGGACTAGTGGATTTATACAATGAGCAGTTCTTC. Translation gives CSATGLVDLYNEQFF.

This clonotype has a count of ten or more. The chain carries TRBV6-1 and TRBJ1-2; a weak D match, TRBD1 (6 bases). CDR3 length equals 14 residues. Trimming removed 6 bases from V and 1 base from J, with 12 bases in between. Germline V gene data show CDR1 as MNHNS and CDR2 as SASEGT. The CDR3 region has the DNA TGTGCCAGCAGCATGGCGGACAGTAACTATGGCTACACCTTC. Its translation: CASSMADSNYGYTF.

This clonotype was picked up a small number of times. V is TRBV6-1 and J is TRBJ2-1, with D tentatively TRBD1 (6 bases). Germline V gene data show CDR1 as MNHNS and CDR2 as SASEGT. The germline V and J ends were trimmed by 7 bases and 7 bases, with 8 bases remaining between them. This CDR3 contains 11 residues. The CDR3 is CASTQGNEQFF. The CDR3 DNA follows: TGTGCCAGCACCCAGGGGAATGAGCAGTTCTTC.

This clonotype was seen at least ten times. The chain joins TRBV20-1 to TRBJ2-5; 8 nucleotides agree with TRBD1. The germline V gene encodes CDR1 DFQATT and CDR2 SNEGSKA (reference sequence). The CDR3 length is 13 residues. V lost 6 bases and J lost 5; bases outside the gene matches: 8. For the CDR3, the DNA is TGCAGTGCGGCGCCCCAGGGGGCGGAGACCCAGTACTTC. Protein product: CSAAPQGAETQYF.

This sequence joins TRBV6-1 and TRBJ1-1; weak D call: TRBD1 (6 bases). CDR1 MNHNS and CDR2 SASEGT come from the germline V gene. The CDR3 consists of 14 residues. With 6 bases removed from V and 5 bases from J, the gap between germline ends came to 16 bases. The CDR3 region is CASRQQGTGTEAFF. DNA for the CDR3: TGTGCCAGCAGGCAACAGGGCACGGGGACTGAAGCTTTCTTT.

V and J are TRBV13 and TRBJ2-1; the D is unclear. Trimming pared 5 bases from V and 5 bases from J, leaving 10 bases between. The CDR3 is made up of 13 amino acids. In germline, CDR1 is PRHDT, CDR2 FYEKMQ (reference sequence). CDR3 in amino acids: CASSEDLNNEQFF. The CDR3 coding sequence is TGTGCCAGCAGCGAGGACCTGAACAATGAGCAGTTCTTC.

J is TRBJ2-2 and V is TRBV12-3 or TRBV12-4; TRBD2 matches at 10 bases. V lost 6 bases and J lost 4; bases outside the gene matches: 11. The CDR3 is 17 residues long. Written as DNA, the CDR3 is TGTGCCAGCAGCAGAGACTTAGCGGGGGGCCTCACCGGGGAGCTGTTTTTT. Protein product: CASSRDLAGGLTGELFF.

This clonotype was seen only a few times. CDR3 in amino acids: CASSPMDGVYGYTF. In DNA form, the CDR3 reads TGCGCCAGCAGCCCGATGGACGGAGTATATGGCTACACCTTC. This chain joins TRBV5-1 and TRBJ1-2; D gene ambiguous. CDR3 length equals 14 residues. The germline V gene has CDR1 SGHRS and CDR2 YFSETQ. Trimming stripped 4 bases from V and 5 bases from J, with 15 bases between.

Note on this clonotype: A read error may be the cause here, since a much bigger clone is one base away. V and J are TRBV12-3 or TRBV12-4 and TRBJ2-2; 7 bases are a match to TRBD2. The CDR3 is 15 amino acids. The CDR3 nucleotides read TGTGCCAGCAGTTTAGAGTCTAGCTGGAGCGGGGAGCTGGTTTTT. Protein: CASSLESSWSGELVF.

This chain uses TRBV29-1 with TRBJ2-7; TRBD1 agrees at 10 bases. V shed 3 bases, J shed 5 bases, and the junction held 4 bases outside the gene matches. The CDR3 loop spans 13 amino acids. Germline V gives CDR1 SQVTM, CDR2 ANQGSEA. Written as DNA, the CDR3 is TGCAGCGTTGAGGGGACAGGGGACGACGAGCAGTACTTC. It yields the protein CSVEGTGDDEQYF.

In the case of this clonotype: With a much larger clone just one base away, this may be a read error. The chain combines TRBV11-2 with TRBJ1-1, with D hard to call. The CDR3 is made up of 13 amino acids. Germline CDR1 and CDR2: SGHAT and FQNNGV. The V end lost 0 bases, the J end lost 6 bases, and 8 bases lay between the germline ends. CDR3 bases: TGTGCCAGCAGCTTAGACGGGGTCGCTGAAGCTTTCTTT. As protein: CASSLDGVAEAFF.

This clonotype has more than one count but fewer than ten. V is TRBV7-9 and J is TRBJ2-1; possible D gene TRBD1, 6 bases. Germline V gene data show CDR1 as SEHNR and CDR2 as FQNEAQ (reference sequence). Trimming stripped 0 bases from V and 3 bases from J, with 9 bases between. This CDR3 has 15 amino acids. The CDR3 coding sequence is TGTGCCAGCAGCTTAGCGGGGGCCGTCTACAATGAGCAGTTCTTC. Encoded protein: CASSLAGAVYNEQFF.

V usage is TRBV29-1 and J usage is TRBJ2-1; unclear D gene. V was cut by 8 bases and J by 5 bases, with 13 bases left in between. The CDR3 is 12 residues long. CDR1 is SQVTM and CDR2 is ANQGSEA in the germline V gene. CDR3 sequence: CSSRRLDNEQFF. The CDR3 DNA is TGCAGCTCACGCCGCCTGGACAATGAGCAGTTCTTC.

This clonotype has at least ten counts. The chain recombines TRBV7-2 with TRBJ2-7; tentative D call: TRBD2 (6 bases). This CDR3 comprises 14 residues. CDR1 is SGHTA and CDR2 is FQGNSA in the germline V gene. Trimming stripped 1 base from V and 2 bases from J, with 9 bases between. The DNA of the CDR3 is TGTGCCAGCAGCTTAGGGGCGGGGCCCTACGAGCAGTACTTC. Its protein product is CASSLGAGPYEQYF.

This clonotype was detected only once. This rearrangement joins TRBV6-1 to TRBJ1-4; D unclear. This CDR3 comprises 14 residues. The V end was cut by 7 bases, the J end by 5 bases, with 14 bases between. CDR1 MNHNS and CDR2 SASEGT come from the germline V gene. For the CDR3, the DNA is TGTGCCAGCAAAGACCGGGCTTGGAATGAAAAACTGTTTTTT. Its protein is CASKDRAWNEKLFF.

This clonotype came up many times. The chain joins TRBV18 to TRBJ1-1; no clear D gene. V was clipped by 2 bases and J by 5 bases, with 9 bases between them. Germline CDR1 KGHSH, CDR2 LQKENI. This CDR3 comprises 13 residues. The CDR3 loop is CASSPGEGTEAFF. CDR3 nucleotides: TGTGCCAGCTCACCAGGGGAGGGTACTGAAGCTTTCTTT. The complete variable domain, with remaining parts taken from reference TRBV18 and TRBJ1-1, reads NAGVMQNPRHLVRRRGQEARLRCSPMKGHSHVYWYRQLPEEGLKFMVYLQKENIIDESGMPKERFSAEFPKEGPSILRIQQVVRGDSAAYFCASSPGEGTEAFFGQGTRLTVV.

This clonotype came up many times. Here the CDR3 DNA reads TGCAGTGCTATCCCGAGCGGGAGTAGCTACGAGCAGTACTTC. It encodes CSAIPSGSSYEQYF. The chain combines TRBV20-1 with TRBJ2-7; 8 nucleotides match TRBD2. Germline loops: CDR1 DFQATT, CDR2 SNEGSKA (reference sequence). Trimming at V came to 4 bases and at J to 3 bases, leaving 8 bases not matched to a gene. The CDR3 contains 14 residues.